A selection of T cell receptor beta chains follows, all from one sample in a study of CD8 T cells in Susac syndrome. MiXCR, run by TCRdb on the immunoSEQ multiplex PCR reads, gives a single entry per CDR3 protein. The repertoire holds 200,000 to 250,000 distinct CDR3 sequences, with roughly 92% as singletons. The material sequenced was CD8+ T cells from PBMCs. These receptors all come from a human donor with multiple sclerosis. Both conserved end residues are part of each CDR3. The D gene is left open where the match is weak. The size field is filled for only some rows; it gives once, few, many or a size class.

>-|TRBJ1-2|-|TRBV10-3
CAISNGYYGYTF
TGTGCCATCAGTAATGGTTACTATGGCTACACCTTC
>-|TRBJ2-1|-|TRBV30
CAWKGLLSSQYNEQFF
TGTGCCTGGAAAGGTTTGTTAAGCTCCCAGTACAATGAGCAGTTCTTC
>-|TRBJ2-1|-|TRBV29-1
CSADPGLEDEQFF
TGCAGCGCAGACCCGGGACTTGAGGATGAGCAGTTCTTC
>-|TRBJ1-1|-|TRBV30
CAWTLEGDTEAFF
TGTGCCTGGACCCTTGAGGGGGACACTGAAGCTTTCTTT
>-|TRBJ1-2|-|TRBV27
CASREGQAQGLTF
TGTGCCAGCAGGGAGGGGCAGGCGCAGGGGTTGACCTTC
>once|TRBJ2-7|TRBD1|TRBV7-8
CASSLERGPSYEQYF
TGTGCCAGCAGCTTAGAGAGGGGGCCGAGCTACGAGCAGTACTTC
>-|TRBJ1-1|TRBD1|TRBV13
CASSETGRGEAFF
TGTGCCAGCAGCGAGACAGGGAGGGGAGAAGCTTTCTTT
>-|TRBJ2-5|TRBD2|TRBV4-3
CASSQDPAGVETQYF
TGCGCCAGCAGCCAAGATCCCGCGGGAGTCGAGACCCAGTACTTC
>-|TRBJ2-3|-|TRBV7-2
CASSLHVGGATDTQYF
TGTGCCAGCAGCCTCCACGTAGGGGGGGCCACAGATACGCAGTATTTT
>-|TRBJ2-1|TRBD2|TRBV7-9
CATQTGTSANEQFF
TGTGCCACGCAAACCGGGACTAGCGCTAATGAGCAGTTCTTC
>-|TRBJ2-2|TRBD2|TRBV15
CATKPSPAGGSNTGELFF
TGTGCCACGAAGCCAAGCCCAGCGGGAGGGTCGAACACCGGGGAGCTGTTTTTT
>-|TRBJ2-7|-|TRBV9
CASSVSGGFEQYF
TGTGCCAGCAGCGTAAGTGGAGGGTTCGAGCAGTACTTC
>-|TRBJ1-2|TRBD1|TRBV20-1
CSAREEQGVMIYGYTF
TGCAGTGCTAGAGAGGAACAGGGGGTAATGATCTATGGCTACACCTTC
>-|TRBJ2-2|TRBD2|TRBV6-5
CASSLELAGGRFRELFF
TGTGCCAGCAGTTTGGAACTAGCGGGAGGGCGTTTCCGGGAGCTGTTTTTT
>-|TRBJ2-2|TRBD2|TRBV13
CASSVLAGTNTGELFF
TGTGCCAGCAGCGTACTAGCGGGGACGAACACCGGGGAGCTGTTTTTT
>-|TRBJ1-1|-|TRBV14
CASSHGQGTTRVNTEAFF
TGTGCCAGCAGCCACGGTCAGGGGACAACAAGGGTGAACACTGAAGCTTTCTTT
>-|TRBJ1-4|-|TRBV2
CASSDGATTNEKLFF
TGTGCCAGCAGTGATGGGGCGACGACTAATGAAAAACTGTTTTTT
>once|TRBJ2-7|-|TRBV29-1
CSVESSGGGYEQYF
TGCAGCGTTGAATCCTCCGGAGGAGGCTACGAGCAGTACTTC
>-|TRBJ1-5|-|TRBV24-1
CATSDPETEGNQPQHF
TGTGCCACCAGTGACCCCGAAACTGAGGGCAATCAGCCCCAGCATTTT
>-|TRBJ2-7|-|TRBV12-3/TRBV12-4
CASMRSGTLPYEQYF
TGTGCCAGCATGAGATCTGGGACCTTGCCTTACGAGCAGTACTTC
>-|TRBJ2-7|-|TRBV4-2
CASSQDLVAGNEQYF
TGTGCCAGCAGCCAAGATCTTGTCGCCGGGAACGAGCAGTACTTC
>-|TRBJ2-4|-|TRBV27
CASSLNGIMDIQYF
TGTGCCAGCAGTTTAAATGGCATAATGGACATTCAGTACTTC
>-|TRBJ2-6|-|TRBV10-3
CAISLSSCQSRANVLTF
TGTGCCATCAGTTTGTCAAGCTGTCAAAGTCGGGCCAACGTCCTGACTTTC
>-|TRBJ2-3|TRBD2|TRBV12-3/TRBV12-4
CASSPGGGDTDTQYF
TGTGCCAGCAGCCCTGGGGGGGGAGACACAGATACGCAGTATTTT
>-|TRBJ1-1|TRBD1|TRBV12-3/TRBV12-4
CASSLRQGWGEAFF
TGTGCCAGCAGTTTACGACAGGGGTGGGGGGAAGCTTTCTTT
>-|TRBJ2-1|TRBD2|TRBV3-1
CASSQDQREATYNEQFF
TGTGCCAGCAGCCAAGATCAACGGGAGGCTACTTACAATGAGCAGTTCTTC
>-|TRBJ1-1|-|TRBV20-1
CSARGIRETEDFF
TGCAGTGCTAGAGGTATCCGGGAGACTGAAGACTTCTTT
>-|TRBJ2-5|TRBD2|TRBV25-1
CASSEWGEGETQYF
TGTGCCAGCAGTGAATGGGGGGAGGGGGAGACCCAGTACTTC
>-|TRBJ1-3|-|TRBV9
CASRDSGNTIYF
TGTGCCAGCAGGGACTCTGGAAACACCATATATTTT
>-|TRBJ2-7|-|TRBV29-1
CSVYQGGYEQYF
TGCAGCGTTTACCAGGGCGGGTACGAGCAGTACTTC
>once|TRBJ2-1|-|TRBV27
CASTFGMGGEQFF
TGTGCCAGCACCTTTGGGATGGGTGGTGAGCAGTTCTTC
>once|TRBJ2-7|TRBD1|TRBV5-1
CASSSQYPATGIDEQYF
TGCGCCAGCAGCTCGCAGTACCCCGCGACAGGGATCGACGAGCAGTACTTC
>few|TRBJ2-7|-|TRBV15
CATSSKGGYEQYF
TGTGCCACCAGCAGCAAAGGGGGCTACGAGCAGTACTTC
>-|TRBJ2-3|TRBD2|TRBV6-2/TRBV6-3
CASSLRDYSTDTQYF
TGTGCCAGCAGCCTTCGGGACTACAGCACAGATACGCAGTATTTT
>once|TRBJ2-1|-|TRBV4-1
CASSQDPEKSAPYNEQFF
TGCGCCAGCAGCCAAGATCCCGAAAAAAGCGCACCCTACAATGAGCAGTTCTTC
>-|TRBJ1-1|-|TRBV5-8
CASSLRPGDLVDTEAFF
TGTGCCAGCAGCTTGAGGCCAGGGGACTTAGTGGACACTGAAGCTTTCTTT
>once|TRBJ1-6|-|TRBV7-9
CASSFTFNSPLHF
TGTGCCAGCAGCTTTACGTTTAATTCACCCCTCCACTTT
>-|TRBJ2-7|-|TRBV9
CASSPWRVGYEQYF
TGTGCCAGCAGCCCTTGGAGAGTGGGCTACGAGCAGTACTTC
>-|TRBJ1-6|-|TRBV7-8
CASSPFSPGTANSPLHF
TGTGCCAGCAGCCCCTTTAGCCCCGGGACCGCGAATTCACCCCTCCACTTT
>few|TRBJ2-5|-|TRBV9
CASSPGYQETQYF
TGTGCCAGCAGTCCGGGATACCAAGAGACCCAGTACTTC
>-|TRBJ2-1|TRBD2|TRBV27
CASSLSASGNEQFF
TGTGCCAGCAGTTTATCGGCTAGCGGAAATGAGCAGTTCTTC
>-|TRBJ2-1|-|TRBV4-2
CASSHPPWSYNEQFF
TGTGCCAGCAGCCACCCCCCCTGGTCCTACAATGAGCAGTTCTTC
>-|TRBJ2-1|-|TRBV4-3
CASSQARVTYNEQFF
TGCGCCAGCAGCCAAGCCAGGGTTACGTACAATGAGCAGTTCTTC
>-|TRBJ2-7|TRBD1|TRBV24-1
CATSEGRDRDEQYF
TGTGCCACCAGTGAGGGCCGGGACAGGGACGAGCAGTACTTC
>-|TRBJ1-1|-|TRBV5-1
CASSLNGPLDTEAFF
TGCGCCAGCAGCTTGAACGGGCCCCTGGACACTGAAGCTTTCTTT
>-|TRBJ2-7|TRBD2|TRBV30
CAWRGASGTEQYF
TGTGCCTGGAGGGGGGCTAGCGGGACTGAGCAGTACTTC
>-|TRBJ2-1|TRBD2|TRBV7-8
CASSASGGFYNEQFF
TGTGCCAGCAGCGCTAGCGGGGGGTTCTACAATGAGCAGTTCTTC
>-|TRBJ2-7|-|TRBV2
CASSATRGYEQYF
TGTGCCAGCAGTGCGACCCGAGGGTACGAGCAGTACTTC
>-|TRBJ2-3|-|TRBV9
CASSVGGTPSTDTQYF
TGTGCCAGCAGTGTGGGGGGCACCCCGAGCACAGATACGCAGTATTTT
>-|TRBJ2-2|TRBD1|TRBV7-9
CASSTTGATGELFF
TGTGCCAGCAGCACGACAGGGGCCACCGGGGAGCTGTTTTTT
>-|TRBJ2-7|-|TRBV7-9
CASSSALSYEQYF
TGTGCCAGCAGTTCAGCCCTCTCCTACGAGCAGTACTTC
>-|TRBJ1-3|-|TRBV15
CATSRVGNTIYF
TGTGCCACCAGCAGAGTCGGAAACACCATATATTTT
>-|TRBJ1-2|-|TRBV12-3/TRBV12-4
CASSLRGMRYTF
TGTGCCAGCAGTTTAAGGGGAATGCGCTACACCTTC